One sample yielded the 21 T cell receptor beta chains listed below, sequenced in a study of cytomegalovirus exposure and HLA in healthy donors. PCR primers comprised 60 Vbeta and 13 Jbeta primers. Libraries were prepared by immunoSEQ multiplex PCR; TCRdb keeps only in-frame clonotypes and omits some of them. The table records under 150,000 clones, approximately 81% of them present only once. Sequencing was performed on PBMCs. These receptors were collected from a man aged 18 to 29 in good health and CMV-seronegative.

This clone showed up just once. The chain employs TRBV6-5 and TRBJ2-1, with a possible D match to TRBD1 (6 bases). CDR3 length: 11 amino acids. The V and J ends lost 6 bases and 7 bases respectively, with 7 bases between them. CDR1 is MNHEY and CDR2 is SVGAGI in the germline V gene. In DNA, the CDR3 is TGTGCCAGCAGCAGGGGTAATGAGCAGTTCTTC. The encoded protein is CASSRGNEQFF.

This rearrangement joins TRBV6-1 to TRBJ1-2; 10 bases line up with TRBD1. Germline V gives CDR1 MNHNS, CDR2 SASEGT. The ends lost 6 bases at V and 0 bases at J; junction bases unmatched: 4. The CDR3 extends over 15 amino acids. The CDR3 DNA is TGTGCCAGCAGGGGACAGGGGCGGGCTAACTATGGCTACACCTTC. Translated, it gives CASRGQGRANYGYTF.

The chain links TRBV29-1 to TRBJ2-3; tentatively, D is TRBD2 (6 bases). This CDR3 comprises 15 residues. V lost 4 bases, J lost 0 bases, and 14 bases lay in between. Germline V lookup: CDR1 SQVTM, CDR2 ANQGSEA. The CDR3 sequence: CSVGRVGDSTDTQYF. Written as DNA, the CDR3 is TGCAGCGTTGGGAGGGTTGGGGATAGCACAGATACGCAGTATTTT.

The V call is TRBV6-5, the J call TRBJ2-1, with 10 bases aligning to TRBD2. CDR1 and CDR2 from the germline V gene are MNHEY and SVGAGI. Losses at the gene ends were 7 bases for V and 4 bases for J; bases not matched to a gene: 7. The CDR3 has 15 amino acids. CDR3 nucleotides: TGTGCCAGCACCTCAGCGGGAGGGCCTTACAATGAGCAGTTCTTC. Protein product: CASTSAGGPYNEQFF.

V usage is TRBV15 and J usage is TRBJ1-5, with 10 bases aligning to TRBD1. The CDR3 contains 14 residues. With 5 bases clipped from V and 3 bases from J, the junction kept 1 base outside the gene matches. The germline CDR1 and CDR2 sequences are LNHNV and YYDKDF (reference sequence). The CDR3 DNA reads TGTGCCACCAGCGGACAGGGGGACAATCAGCCCCAGCATTTT. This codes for CATSGQGDNQPQHF.

CDR3 in DNA: TGTGCCAGCAGCTTATTATTGTGGCGGGACAGCACCTACGAGCAGTACTTC. Its translation: CASSLLLWRDSTYEQYF. This chain joins TRBV7-8 and TRBJ2-7; possible D gene TRBD1, 7 bases. V lost 2 bases and J 2 bases, leaving 19 bases between the germline ends. CDR1 and CDR2 from the germline V gene are SGHVS and FQNEAQ. CDR3 length: 17 amino acids.

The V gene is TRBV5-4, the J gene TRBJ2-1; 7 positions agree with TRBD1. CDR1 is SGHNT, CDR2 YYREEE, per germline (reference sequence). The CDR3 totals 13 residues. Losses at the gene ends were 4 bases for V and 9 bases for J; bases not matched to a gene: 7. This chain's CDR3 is CASSGTGVGEQFF. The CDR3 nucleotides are TGTGCCAGCAGCGGAACAGGGGTAGGTGAGCAGTTCTTC.

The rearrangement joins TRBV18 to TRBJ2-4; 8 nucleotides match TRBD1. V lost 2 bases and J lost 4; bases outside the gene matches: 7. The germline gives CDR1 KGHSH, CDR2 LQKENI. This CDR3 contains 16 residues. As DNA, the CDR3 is TGTGCCAGCTCACCATTGGACAGGGAATATAAAAACATTCAGTACTTC. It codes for CASSPLDREYKNIQYF.

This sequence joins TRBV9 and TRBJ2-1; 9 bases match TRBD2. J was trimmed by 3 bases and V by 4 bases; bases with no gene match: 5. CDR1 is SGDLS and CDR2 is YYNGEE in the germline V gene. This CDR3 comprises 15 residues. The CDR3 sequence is CASSPVLAGYNEQFF. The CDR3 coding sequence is TGTGCCAGCAGCCCAGTACTAGCGGGCTACAATGAGCAGTTCTTC. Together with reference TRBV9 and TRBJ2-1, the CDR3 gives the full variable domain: DSGVTQTPKHLITATGQRVTLRCSPRSGDLSVYWYQQSLDQGLQFLIQYYNGEERAKGNILERFSAQQFPDLHSELNLSSLELGDSALYFCASSPVLAGYNEQFFGPGTRLTVL.

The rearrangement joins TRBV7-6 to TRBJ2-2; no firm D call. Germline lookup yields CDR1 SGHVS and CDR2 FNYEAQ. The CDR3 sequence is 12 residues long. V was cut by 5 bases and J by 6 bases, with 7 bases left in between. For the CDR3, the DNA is TGTGCCAGCAGCCCGCGCTCCGGGGAGCTGTTTTTT. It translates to CASSPRSGELFF.

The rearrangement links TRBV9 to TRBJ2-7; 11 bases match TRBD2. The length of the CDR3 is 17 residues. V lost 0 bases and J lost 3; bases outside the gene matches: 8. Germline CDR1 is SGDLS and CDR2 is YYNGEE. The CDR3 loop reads CASSVEGGLADYYEQYV. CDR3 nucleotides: TGTGCCAGCAGCGTAGAGGGGGGACTAGCGGATTACTACGAGCAGTACGTC.

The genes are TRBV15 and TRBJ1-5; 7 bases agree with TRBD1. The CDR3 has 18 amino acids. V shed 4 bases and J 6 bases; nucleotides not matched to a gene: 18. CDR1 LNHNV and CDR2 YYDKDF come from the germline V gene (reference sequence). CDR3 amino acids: CATSISTGAGGFSQPQHF. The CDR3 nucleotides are TGTGCCACCAGCATCTCAACGGGGGCAGGGGGATTTTCTCAGCCCCAGCATTTT.

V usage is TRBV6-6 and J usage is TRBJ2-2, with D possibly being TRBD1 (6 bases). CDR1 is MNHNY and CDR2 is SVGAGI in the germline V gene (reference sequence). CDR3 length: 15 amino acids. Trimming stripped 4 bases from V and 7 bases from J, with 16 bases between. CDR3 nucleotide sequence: TGTGCCAGCAGTTCCTGGGGGCTCCCGGTCGGGGAGCTGTTTTTT. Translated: CASSSWGLPVGELFF.

The CDR3, as DNA: TGTGCCAGCAGTGACTCGGCCAGGGGGCGGGGTGCTTTCTTT. As protein: CASSDSARGRGAFF. The chain joins TRBV6-4 to TRBJ1-1; TRBD1 matches at 8 bases. Germline V gene lookup returns CDR1 MRHNA and CDR2 SNTAGT. The CDR3 is 14 amino acids. V lost 0 bases, J lost 11 bases, and 8 bases stayed unmatched.

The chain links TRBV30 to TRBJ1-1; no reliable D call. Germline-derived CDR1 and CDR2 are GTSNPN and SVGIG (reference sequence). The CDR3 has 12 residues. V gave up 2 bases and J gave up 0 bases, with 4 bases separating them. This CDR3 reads CAWSYMNTEAFF. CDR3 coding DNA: TGTGCCTGGAGTTACATGAACACTGAAGCTTTCTTT.

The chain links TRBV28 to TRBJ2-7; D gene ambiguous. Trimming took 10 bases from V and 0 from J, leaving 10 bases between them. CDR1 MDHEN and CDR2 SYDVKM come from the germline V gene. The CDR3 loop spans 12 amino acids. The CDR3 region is CATLLSSYEQYF. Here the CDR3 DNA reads TGTGCCACTCTCCTGAGCTCCTACGAGCAGTACTTC.

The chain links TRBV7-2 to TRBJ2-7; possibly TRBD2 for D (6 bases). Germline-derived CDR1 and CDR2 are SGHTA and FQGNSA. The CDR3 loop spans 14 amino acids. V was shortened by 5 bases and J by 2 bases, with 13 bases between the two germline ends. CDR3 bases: TGTGCCAGCAGCGGGACTCTAAGTGCCTACGAGCAGTACTTC. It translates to CASSGTLSAYEQYF.

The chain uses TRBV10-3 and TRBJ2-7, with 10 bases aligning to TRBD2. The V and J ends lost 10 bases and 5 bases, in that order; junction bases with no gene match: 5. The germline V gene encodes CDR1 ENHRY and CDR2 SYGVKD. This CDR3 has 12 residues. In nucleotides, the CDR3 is TGTGCCAGAGCGGGAGGGTTAAACGAGCAGTACGTC. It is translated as CARAGGLNEQYV.

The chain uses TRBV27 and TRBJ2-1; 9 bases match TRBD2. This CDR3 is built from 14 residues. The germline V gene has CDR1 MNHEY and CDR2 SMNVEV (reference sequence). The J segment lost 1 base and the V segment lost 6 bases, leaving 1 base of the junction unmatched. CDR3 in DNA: TGTGCCAGCAGGCTAGCGGGGTCCTACAATGAGCAGTTCTTC. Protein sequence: CASRLAGSYNEQFF.

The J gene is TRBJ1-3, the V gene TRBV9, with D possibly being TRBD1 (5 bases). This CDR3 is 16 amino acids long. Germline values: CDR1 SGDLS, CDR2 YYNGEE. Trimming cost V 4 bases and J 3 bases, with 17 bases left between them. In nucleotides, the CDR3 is TGTGCCAGCAGCCCCCACGACAGTTTCGGTGGAAACACCATATATTTT. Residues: CASSPHDSFGGNTIYF.

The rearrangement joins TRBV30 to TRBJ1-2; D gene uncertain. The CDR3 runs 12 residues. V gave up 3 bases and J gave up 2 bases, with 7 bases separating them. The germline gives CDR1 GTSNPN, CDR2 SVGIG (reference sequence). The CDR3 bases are TGTGCCTGGAGCTTGCTAAACTATGGCTACACCTTC. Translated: CAWSLLNYGYTF.